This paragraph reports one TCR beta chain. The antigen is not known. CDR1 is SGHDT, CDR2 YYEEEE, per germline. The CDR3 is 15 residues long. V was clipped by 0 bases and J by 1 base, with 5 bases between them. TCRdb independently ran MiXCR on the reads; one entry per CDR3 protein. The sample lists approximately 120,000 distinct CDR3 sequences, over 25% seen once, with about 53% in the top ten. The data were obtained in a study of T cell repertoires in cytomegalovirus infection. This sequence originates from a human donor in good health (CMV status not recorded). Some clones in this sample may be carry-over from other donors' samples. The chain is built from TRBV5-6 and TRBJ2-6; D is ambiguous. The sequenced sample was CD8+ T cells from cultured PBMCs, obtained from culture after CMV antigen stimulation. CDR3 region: CASSLVGSGANVLTF. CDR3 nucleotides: TGTGCCAGCAGCTTGGTGGGTTCTGGGGCCAACGTCCTGACTTTC.